Listed here are 3 T cell receptor beta chains from one sample, sequenced in a study of blood T cells in healthy people across ages. The second PCR ran about 6 to 12 cycles with a sample-barcoded 5' primer and J-beta primers. TCRdb used MiXCR to reprocess the 5' RACE reads, holding one entry per CDR3 protein. The repertoire holds 790,000 or so distinct CDR3 sequences, with about 56% as singletons. Sequenced input: blood. All receptors come from a man aged 35-49 years in good health.

CDR3 sequence: CASSPDIGANVLTF. The CDR3 bases are TGTGCCAGCAGTCCCGACATTGGGGCCAACGTCCTGACTTTC. The chain uses TRBV7-3 and TRBJ2-6, with D hard to call. The CDR3 loop spans 14 amino acids. Trimming removed 6 bases from V and 3 bases from J, with 9 bases in between. Germline CDR1 is SGHTA and CDR2 is FQGTGA.

This chain links TRBV4-2 with TRBJ2-5; TRBD1 matches at 8 bases. V lost 0 bases to trimming and J lost 0 bases; unmatched junction nucleotides: 9. The CDR3 consists of 18 residues. Looked up from germline, CDR1 is LGHNA and CDR2 is YNFKEQ. CDR3 loop: CASSQERTGTGHQETQYF. The CDR3 DNA is TGTGCCAGCAGCCAAGAAAGGACCGGGACAGGTCACCAAGAGACCCAGTACTTC.

The table lists this clonotype with a few counts. The CDR3 reads CASSVAVNRNTEAFF. The CDR3 bases are TGTGCCAGCAGCGTAGCTGTGAATCGGAACACTGAAGCTTTCTTT. V gene TRBV9 combines with J gene TRBJ1-1, with no clear D. V lost 0 bases and J lost 1, with 10 bases in between. The CDR3 length is 15 residues. Germline CDR1 and CDR2: SGDLS and YYNGEE. Supplemented by reference TRBV9 and TRBJ1-1, the full variable domain reads DSGVTQTPKHLITATGQRVTLRCSPRSGDLSVYWYQQSLDQGLQFLIQYYNGEERAKGNILERFSAQQFPDLHSELNLSSLELGDSALYFCASSVAVNRNTEAFFGQGTRLTVV.